This TCR beta chain was retrieved from a study of Graves' ophthalmopathy and Graves' hyperthyroidism. The TCR beta CDR3 regions underwent amplification from RNA transcripts. HTBI primers were used in a first-round RT-PCR, which preceded a second-round multiplex PCR. TCRdb ran MiXCR on the multiplex PCR reads and lists one entry per CDR3 protein. The table has about 500,000 distinct CDR3 sequences, under 15% seen once. CDR1 SGDLS and CDR2 YYNGEE come from the germline V gene. This CDR3 is 18 amino acids long. Trimming stripped 4 bases from V and 2 bases from J, with 24 bases between. This clonotype was observed a few times. Certain patients, namely those with other autoimmune diseases, uncontrolled infections, pregnancy or lactation, were excluded.

This receptor was obtained from a woman in her thirties with Graves' ophthalmopathy. The chain joins TRBV9 to TRBJ1-1, with D perhaps matching TRBD1 (5 bases). Sequenced material: blood. The chain's CDR3 is CASSTRPSMTDSNTEAFF. The CDR3 DNA follows: TGTGCCAGCAGCACCCGCCCCTCTATGACAGACTCTAACACTGAAGCTTTCTTT.